The 21 T cell receptor beta chains listed next were all sequenced from one sample in a study of Ad26.COV2.S vaccination and SARS-CoV-2 variants. Assay used: immunoSEQ multiplex PCR; TCRdb lists only in-frame clones, some missing. Altogether around 300,000 clones are present, around 88% being singletons, with the ten largest covering approximately 5%. Treatment reported: some 20 received Ad26.COV2.S at low or high dose, single or two shots; roughly 5 received placebo; per-sample allocation not given. The investigators took samples on day 63 after the first vaccine or placebo injection. Source: peripheral blood, taken in a trial of Ad26.COV2.S vaccine versus placebo. The receptors come from a person aged 18-60 years who received the Ad26.COV2.S COVID-19 vaccine or a placebo.

V usage is TRBV12-3 or TRBV12-4 and J usage is TRBJ1-2; 7 bases fit TRBD1. V dropped 6 bases and J dropped 2; count of bases not matched to a gene: 3. The CDR3 sequence is 13 residues long. The CDR3 reads CASSWGQNYGYTF. In DNA form, the CDR3 reads TGTGCCAGCAGCTGGGGACAGAACTATGGCTACACCTTC.

The count of this clone is one. The chain carries TRBV29-1 and TRBJ2-1; 10 bases are shared with TRBD1. Germline CDR1 is SQVTM and CDR2 is ANQGSEA. V lost 6 bases to trimming and J lost 0 bases; unmatched junction nucleotides: 2. This CDR3 contains 14 residues. The CDR3 DNA reads TGCAGCGTAAGGACAGGGGGCTCCTACAATGAGCAGTTCTTC. Protein sequence: CSVRTGGSYNEQFF.

This clone was seen only once. The chain links TRBV7-8 to TRBJ2-1; D unresolved. Trimming removed 7 bases at V and 4 bases at J, with 14 bases between. CDR3 length: 14 residues. Germline-derived CDR1 and CDR2 are SGHVS and FQNEAQ. CDR3 nucleotide sequence: TGTGCCAGCAACCTGAACCCCCAATACAATGAGCAGTTCTTC. Protein: CASNLNPQYNEQFF.

The chain employs TRBV5-4 and TRBJ1-5, with a possible D match to TRBD1 (6 bases). The CDR3 runs 13 residues. Germline V CDR1 and CDR2: SGHNT, YYREEE (reference sequence). Trimming removed 0 bases from V and 6 bases from J, with 7 bases in between. Written as DNA, the CDR3 is TGTGCCAGCAGCTTGGAGGGGGTTCAGCCCCAGCATTTT. It codes for CASSLEGVQPQHF.

The V and J genes are TRBV28 and TRBJ2-1; TRBD2 aligns across 9 bases. The CDR3 is 16 residues long. In germline, CDR1 is MDHEN, CDR2 SYDVKM. Trimming at V came to 4 bases and at J to 4 bases, leaving 8 bases not matched to a gene. CDR3 sequence reads: CASSSPRLAVYNEQFF. The CDR3, as DNA: TGTGCCAGCAGTTCCCCGAGACTAGCGGTATACAATGAGCAGTTCTTC.

This rearrangement joins TRBV25-1 to TRBJ2-2; no clear D gene. V lost 2 bases and J 5 bases, leaving 6 bases between the germline ends. Germline-derived CDR1 and CDR2 are MGHDK and SYGVNS. The CDR3 is made up of 13 amino acids. The CDR3 spells CASSEQLTGELFF. As DNA, the CDR3 is TGTGCCAGCAGTGAACAGCTTACCGGGGAGCTGTTTTTT.

This chain connects TRBV29-1 to TRBJ2-3; 7 bases line up with TRBD1. Germline CDR1 is SQVTM and CDR2 is ANQGSEA. This CDR3 contains 13 residues. V gave up 7 bases and J gave up 6 bases; unmatched junction bases: 10. The chain's CDR3 is CSGSDRQRDTQYF. CDR3 nucleotides: TGCAGCGGATCGGACAGGCAGCGGGATACGCAGTATTTT.

The chain links TRBV18 to TRBJ2-4; either TRBD1 or TRBD2 may fit D (5 bases each). Per germline, CDR1 KGHSH and CDR2 LQKENI. This CDR3 spans 13 amino acids. The ends were cut back, 1 base at V and 10 bases at J, with 11 bases in the middle. The CDR3 bases are TGTGCCAGCTCACCACGGCAAGGGGAGATTCAGTACTTC. This codes for CASSPRQGEIQYF.

V is TRBV19 and J is TRBJ2-1; D gene uncertain. The CDR3 sequence is 15 residues long. Germline lookup yields CDR1 LNHDA and CDR2 SQIVND (reference sequence). V was clipped by 0 bases and J by 0 bases, with 6 bases between them. This chain's CDR3 is CASSIEASSYNEQFF. DNA of the CDR3: TGTGCCAGTAGTATAGAAGCGAGCTCCTACAATGAGCAGTTCTTC. The whole variable domain, remainder taken from reference TRBV19 and TRBJ2-1, is DGGITQSPKYLFRKEGQNVTLSCEQNLNHDAMYWYRQDPGQGLRLIYYSQIVNDFQKGDIAEGYSVSREKKESFPLTVTSAQKNPTAFYLCASSIEASSYNEQFFGPGTRLTVL.

J is TRBJ1-4 and V is TRBV6-6; 8 nucleotides align to TRBD1. The CDR3 is made up of 18 amino acids. Looked up from germline, CDR1 is MNHNY and CDR2 is SVGAGI (reference sequence). V lost 6 bases to trimming and J lost 6 bases; unmatched junction nucleotides: 18. CDR3 protein: CASSRMPTQTGDHEKLFF. CDR3 coding DNA: TGTGCCAGCAGCCGAATGCCGACCCAGACAGGGGACCATGAAAAACTGTTTTTT.

The V gene is TRBV15, the J gene TRBJ2-1; 9 nucleotides align to TRBD1. Germline assignment: CDR1 LNHNV and CDR2 YYDKDF (reference sequence). This CDR3 contains 14 residues. The ends lost 8 bases at V and 7 bases at J; junction bases unmatched: 9. The CDR3 nucleotides are TGTGCCACCCTGGACAGGGGAGGGGGTAATGAGCAGTTCTTC. This gives the protein CATLDRGGGNEQFF.

The chain couples TRBV7-3 to TRBJ1-1; D is perhaps TRBD1 (5 bases). The CDR3 sequence is 14 residues long. Trimming took 1 base from V and 6 from J, leaving 12 bases between them. Germline loops: CDR1 SGHTA, CDR2 FQGTGA. The CDR3: CASSLSTGGAEAFF. The CDR3 DNA follows: TGTGCCAGCAGCTTAAGTACAGGAGGGGCTGAAGCTTTCTTT. Full variable domain (rest looked up from reference TRBV7-3 and TRBJ1-1): GAGVSQTPSNKVTEKGKYVELRCDPISGHTALYWYRQSLGQGPEFLIYFQGTGAADDSGLPNDRFFAVRPEGSVSTLKIQRTERGDSAVYLCASSLSTGGAEAFFGQGTRLTVV.

The V and J genes are TRBV2 and TRBJ1-6, with 11 bases fitting TRBD1. From germline, CDR1 is SNHLY and CDR2 FYNNEI. V shed 6 bases and J 10 bases; nucleotides not matched to a gene: 8. The CDR3 is 15 amino acids. The CDR3 here is CASRDGTGGLSPLHF. CDR3 coding DNA: TGTGCCAGCAGGGATGGGACAGGGGGTTTGTCACCCCTCCACTTT.

The DNA for the CDR3 is TGTGCCAGTAGTAAGGAGCTTGGGGACACTGAAGCTTTCTTT. This sequence encodes CASSKELGDTEAFF. V and J are TRBV19 and TRBJ1-1; D call uncertain. The length of the CDR3 is 14 residues. V was clipped by 4 bases and J by 3 bases, with 12 bases between them. Germline values: CDR1 LNHDA, CDR2 SQIVND (reference sequence). The whole variable domain, remainder taken from reference TRBV19 and TRBJ1-1, is DGGITQSPKYLFRKEGQNVTLSCEQNLNHDAMYWYRQDPGQGLRLIYYSQIVNDFQKGDIAEGYSVSREKKESFPLTVTSAQKNPTAFYLCASSKELGDTEAFFGQGTRLTVV.

For the CDR3, the DNA is TGTGCCAGCAGCCGCCTTTTATTGGGCTACACCTTC. Translated: CASSRLLLGYTF. This chain joins TRBV14 and TRBJ1-2; no reliable D call. The germline V gene encodes CDR1 SGHDN and CDR2 FVKESK. V shed 4 bases and J shed 8 bases, with 11 bases lying between them. The CDR3 runs to 12 residues.

The rearrangement joins TRBV27 to TRBJ1-2, with a possible D match to TRBD1 (5 bases). The CDR3 runs 15 residues. Germline V lookup: CDR1 MNHEY, CDR2 SMNVEV (reference sequence). Trimming stripped 5 bases from V and 6 bases from J, with 19 bases between. The CDR3 here is CASSTPSGERNGYTF. The CDR3 DNA follows: TGTGCCAGCAGTACCCCATCGGGGGAAAGGAATGGCTACACCTTC.

The V call is TRBV7-8, the J call TRBJ2-7; no definite D call. Germline V gene lookup returns CDR1 SGHVS and CDR2 FQNEAQ. The CDR3 spans 13 residues. With 1 base removed from V and 2 bases from J, the gap between germline ends came to 6 bases. The DNA for the CDR3 is TGTGCCAGCAGCTTAGTAGTTACCTACGAGCAGTACTTC. This encodes CASSLVVTYEQYF.

The chain carries TRBV4-1 and TRBJ1-5; 8 bases map to TRBD1. V gave up 4 bases and J gave up 7 bases; unmatched junction bases: 9. Germline CDR1 reads MGHRA; CDR2 reads YSYEKL. The CDR3 covers 15 residues. CDR3 sequence: CASSPNDGQGQPQHF. DNA for the CDR3: TGCGCCAGCAGCCCGAACGACGGACAGGGACAGCCCCAGCATTTT.

The chain employs TRBV29-1 and TRBJ1-1, with no clear D. The V end lost 4 bases, the J end lost 4 bases, and 19 bases lay between the germline ends. This CDR3 comprises 15 residues. The germline CDR1 and CDR2 sequences are SQVTM and ANQGSEA. CDR3: CSVADLGRVITEAFF. CDR3 DNA: TGCAGCGTTGCTGACCTCGGGCGGGTTATCACTGAAGCTTTCTTT.

CDR3 bases: TGTGCCAGCAGTGAAGGTGTGGATAGCACTGAAGCTTTCTTT. This sequence encodes CASSEGVDSTEAFF. The chain carries TRBV6-1 and TRBJ1-1; D not resolved. With 1 base removed from V and 4 bases from J, the gap between germline ends came to 10 bases. CDR3 length: 14 amino acids. CDR1 is MNHNS, CDR2 SASEGT, per germline.

The gene calls are TRBV6-5 and TRBJ1-1, with a weak D call TRBD1 (6 bases). V was pared by 6 bases and J by 12 bases, with 20 bases between. The CDR3 extends over 13 amino acids. Germline V gives CDR1 MNHEY, CDR2 SVGAGI. The CDR3 sequence: CASSHRPGAETFF. CDR3 DNA: TGTGCCAGCAGCCATCGTCCAGGGGCGGAGACTTTCTTT.